This passage covers 14 T cell receptor beta chains from one sample sequenced in a study of blood T cell repertoires in COVID-19. Profiled with immunoSEQ multiplex PCR; TCRdb holds only in-frame clones, not every one. This sample carries approximately 120,000 clones, approximately 80% of them seen once, and the ten largest clones take 10% to 15%. Material for sequencing was peripheral blood. The receptors were sampled from a man aged 55-75 years with acute or convalescent COVID-19.

This chain joins TRBV10-3 and TRBJ2-3; TRBD2 aligns across 15 bases. The CDR3 is 15 residues long. The germline V gene encodes CDR1 ENHRY and CDR2 SYGVKD. The V gene end was trimmed by 7 bases and the J gene end by 4 bases; junction bases not matched to a gene: 3. The CDR3 here is CAITGTSGGSDTQYF. As DNA, the CDR3 is TGTGCCATCACTGGGACTAGCGGGGGGTCAGATACGCAGTATTTT.

The J gene is TRBJ1-1, the V gene TRBV2; D gene unclear. CDR1 SNHLY and CDR2 FYNNEI come from the germline V gene. The CDR3 is 12 residues long. The ends were cut back, 7 bases at V and 4 bases at J, with 10 bases in the middle. The CDR3 DNA reads as TGTGCCAGCATGAGGAGTAGCACTGAAGCTTTCTTT. Translation gives CASMRSSTEAFF.

Notes on this clone: A junction boundary mismatches the germline segment, possibly from a read error. The gene calls are TRBV5-1 and TRBJ1-4; D might be TRBD1 (6 bases). CDR1 is SGHRS and CDR2 is YFSETQ in the germline V gene. The CDR3 spans 14 residues. CDR3 bases: TGCGCCAGCACCTCCGGGACAACCAATGAAAAACTGTTTTTT. This gives the protein CASTSGTTNEKLFF. The entire variable domain, with the rest obtained from reference TRBV5-1 and TRBJ1-4, is as follows: KAGVTQTPRYLIKTRGQQVTLSCSPISGHRSVSWYQQTPGQGLQFLFEYFSETQRNKGNFPGRFSGRQFSNSRSEMNVSTLELGDSALYLCASTSGTTNEKLFFGSGTQLSVL.

The CDR3 protein is CATSDSLAGSYNEQFF. DNA for the CDR3: TGTGCCACCAGTGATTCCCTAGCGGGAAGCTACAATGAGCAGTTCTTC. The gene calls are TRBV24-1 and TRBJ2-1, with 9 bases aligning to TRBD2. Trimming took 2 bases from V and 3 from J; bases not matched to a gene: 4. The CDR3 extends over 16 amino acids. Germline V lookup: CDR1 KGHDR, CDR2 SFDVKD.

The chain employs TRBV14 and TRBJ2-3; 11 bases fit TRBD2. Trimming at V came to 0 bases and at J to 8 bases, leaving 4 bases not matched to a gene. CDR3 size: 15 residues. Looked up from germline, CDR1 is SGHDN and CDR2 is FVKESK. CDR3 sequence reads: CASSQETSGKATQYF. CDR3 sequence (DNA): TGTGCCAGCAGCCAAGAGACTAGCGGGAAGGCTACGCAGTATTTT.

The rearrangement links TRBV7-2 to TRBJ2-3; D unresolved. The V gene's germline CDR1 is SGHTA and CDR2 FQGNSA. The CDR3 contains 14 residues. Trimming removed 5 bases from V and 3 bases from J, with 12 bases in between. This CDR3 reads CASSPEPGTDTQYF. CDR3 nucleotides: TGTGCCAGCAGCCCTGAACCGGGTACAGATACGCAGTATTTT.

To note about this clone: Other DNA sequences in the sample encode the same CDR3. This chain connects TRBV6-5 to TRBJ1-4; 8 nucleotides agree with TRBD1. The ends lost 5 bases at V and 7 bases at J; junction bases unmatched: 9. The CDR3 runs 15 residues. The germline CDR1 and CDR2 sequences are MNHEY and SVGAGI. The CDR3 spells CASSRTGGGGEKLFF. The CDR3, as DNA: TGTGCCAGCAGTCGCACAGGGGGGGGTGGTGAAAAACTGTTTTTT.

The chain employs TRBV30 and TRBJ2-1, with TRBD2 matching over 13 bases. The CDR3 totals 15 residues. V lost 0 bases, J lost 4 bases, and 0 bases stayed unmatched. CDR1 is GTSNPN, CDR2 SVGIG, per germline (reference sequence). This CDR3 is CAWSVLAGGYNEQFF. The CDR3 DNA is TGTGCCTGGAGTGTACTAGCGGGAGGGTACAATGAGCAGTTCTTC.

The CDR3 DNA sequence: TGCAGTGCTAGTAGGACAGGAGGAAACACCATATATTTT. Protein: CSASRTGGNTIYF. This sequence joins TRBV20-1 and TRBJ1-3; the match to TRBD1 covers 7 bases. Germline V gene sequence: CDR1 DFQATT, CDR2 SNEGSKA (reference sequence). J gave up 4 bases and V 3 bases, and 3 bases lay outside the gene matches. The CDR3 spans 13 residues.

The rearrangement uses TRBV3-1 (or the pseudogene TRBV3-2) and TRBJ2-1, with TRBD2 matching over 8 bases. This CDR3 has 17 amino acids. J gave up 8 bases and V 4 bases, and 16 bases lay outside the gene matches. Germline loops: CDR1 LGHDT, CDR2 YNNKEL (reference sequence). The CDR3 protein is CASSLAESGRIPHEQFF. The CDR3 DNA reads as TGTGCCAGCAGCCTCGCCGAGAGCGGGAGAATCCCCCATGAGCAGTTCTTC.

The chain has TRBV10-3 and TRBJ1-3; D remains ambiguous. This CDR3 region has 12 residues. Germline CDR1 ENHRY, CDR2 SYGVKD. The germline V and J ends were trimmed by 4 bases and 4 bases, with 5 bases remaining between them. CDR3 bases: TGTGCCATCAGTGTCAGGGGAAACACCATATATTTT. Translating it yields CAISVRGNTIYF.

The chain joins TRBV9 to TRBJ2-5, with D possibly being TRBD2 (6 bases). V lost 2 bases and J lost 3, with 11 bases in between. From germline, CDR1 is SGDLS and CDR2 YYNGEE. The CDR3 has 14 amino acids. CDR3 nucleotide sequence: TGTGCCAGCAGCGTCCAGCCGGGGGAAGAGACCCAGTACTTC. Amino acids: CASSVQPGEETQYF.

The chain links TRBV7-9 to TRBJ2-1; maybe TRBD2 (6 bases). Germline lookup yields CDR1 SEHNR and CDR2 FQNEAQ (reference sequence). Trimming pared 5 bases from V and 6 bases from J, leaving 20 bases between. The CDR3 spans 16 residues. The CDR3 DNA is TGTGCCAGCAGCCCACGGTCGGGAGATCGGTCCAATGAGCAGTTCTTC. The encoded protein is CASSPRSGDRSNEQFF. The full variable domain, its missing parts supplied by reference TRBV7-9 and TRBJ2-1, is DTGVSQNPRHKITKRGQNVTFRCDPISEHNRLYWYRQTLGQGPEFLTYFQNEAQLEKSRLLSDRFSAERPKGSFSTLEIQRTEQGDSAMYLCASSPRSGDRSNEQFFGPGTRLTVL.

The chain couples TRBV7-2 to TRBJ1-3; D call uncertain. CDR3 length: 14 residues. Germline assignment: CDR1 SGHTA and CDR2 FQGNSA. Trimming took off 5 bases at V and 4 bases at J, with 12 bases between the two ends. In DNA form, the CDR3 reads TGTGCCAGCAGCCATGGGCTATTCGGAAACACCATATATTTT. It yields the protein CASSHGLFGNTIYF.